These 8 T cell receptor beta chains share one sample of origin, sequenced in a study of blood T cell repertoires in COVID-19. Sequencing was performed with immunoSEQ multiplex PCR; in TCRdb, only in-frame clones are kept and a portion is missing. The sample carries approximately 53,000 clones, about 80% recorded once. The material sequenced was peripheral blood. These receptors all come from a woman between 55 and 75 years old with acute or convalescent COVID-19.

The genes are TRBV30 and TRBJ2-1, with 13 bases that match TRBD2. Germline loops: CDR1 GTSNPN, CDR2 SVGIG (reference sequence). The CDR3 sequence is 19 residues long. J lost 0 bases, V lost 2 bases, and 10 bases had no gene match. In DNA form, the CDR3 reads TGTGCCTGGAGTCACCGACTAGCGGGGGGACTGAGCTCCTACAATGAGCAGTTCTTC. This codes for CAWSHRLAGGLSSYNEQFF.

This chain joins TRBV11-2 and TRBJ1-1; D perhaps matches TRBD1 (5 bases). The germline gives CDR1 SGHAT, CDR2 FQNNGV. The length of the CDR3 is 15 residues. V lost 5 bases and J 0 bases, leaving 13 bases between the germline ends. The CDR3 region has the DNA TGTGCCAGCAGCCCCCACAGGTCGATGAACACTGAAGCTTTCTTT. Its protein is CASSPHRSMNTEAFF.

The chain combines TRBV10-3 with TRBJ1-1; 7 nucleotides line up with TRBD1. V gave up 0 bases and J gave up 5 bases; unmatched junction bases: 9. Per germline, CDR1 ENHRY and CDR2 SYGVKD. The CDR3 extends over 16 amino acids. CDR3 coding DNA: TGTGCCATCAGTGAGTCAGGGGGCGTAGTACAAACTGAAGCTTTCTTT. Residues: CAISESGGVVQTEAFF.

This clone appeared a single time. V and J are TRBV11-3 and TRBJ2-1, with a weak D call TRBD2 (5 bases). V lost 1 base, J lost 10 bases, and 11 bases lay in between. The CDR3 runs to 13 residues. Germline CDR1 reads SGHNT; CDR2 reads YENEEA. Here the CDR3 DNA reads TGTGCCAGCAGCTTAGTTCGGGGAAGAGAGCAGTTCTTC. It is translated as CASSLVRGREQFF.

This clone was counted many times. The chain combines TRBV10-3 with TRBJ2-3; possibly TRBD2 for D (6 bases). Germline V gene sequence: CDR1 ENHRY, CDR2 SYGVKD. The V end lost 10 bases, the J end lost 0 bases, and 8 bases lay between the germline ends. The CDR3 runs to 12 residues. The CDR3 loop is CATGGSTDTQYF. For the CDR3, the DNA is TGTGCCACCGGAGGGAGCACAGATACGCAGTATTTT.

V and J are TRBV7-9 and TRBJ2-1; D unresolved. V dropped 5 bases and J dropped 12 bases, with 17 bases sitting between them. Germline CDR1 is SEHNR and CDR2 is FQNEAQ (reference sequence). The CDR3 totals 13 residues. As DNA, the CDR3 is TGTGCCAGCAGCAATAGTATTTACCCTGGGCAGTTCTTC. It codes for CASSNSIYPGQFF.

This sequence joins TRBV5-1 and TRBJ2-7, with 9 bases matching TRBD1. Germline lookup yields CDR1 SGHRS and CDR2 YFSETQ. This CDR3 comprises 15 residues. The trim removed 4 bases at V and 5 bases at J, leaving 10 bases unmatched. The CDR3 sequence: CASSPQGDRVHEQYF. The CDR3 DNA follows: TGCGCCAGCAGCCCGCAGGGGGACAGGGTGCACGAGCAGTACTTC.

This chain joins TRBV5-6 and TRBJ1-1; D gene uncertain. Trimming cost V 4 bases and J 2 bases, with 18 bases left between them. This CDR3 has 16 amino acids. Germline loops: CDR1 SGHDT, CDR2 YYEEEE. The chain's CDR3 is CASSLVKFLGNTEAFF. The CDR3 bases are TGTGCCAGCAGCCTAGTCAAGTTTCTTGGTAACACTGAAGCTTTCTTT.